This T cell receptor beta chain was found in a study of CD8+CD57+ T cells in acquired aplastic anemia. On the study more broadly: DNA from sorted CD4+ and CD8+ cells averaged 3.2 ug. On average, healthy donors gave 9.5 million to 14 million reads for CD4+ cells. General study results and limits: Patients and controls turned out to have twenty-nine CD8+ CDR3 sequences in common.

With respect to this clonotype: The antigen remains unidentified.

Genomic DNA, the template, was used for profiling of the TCR beta VDJ and CDR3. TCRdb processed the reads anew with MiXCR; each CDR3 protein has one entry. The repertoire has around 150,000 distinct CDR3 sequences, approximately 40% of them found once; the top ten carry 1.1%. Germline V lookup: CDR1 DFQATT, CDR2 SNEGSKA (reference sequence). This CDR3 comprises 14 residues. The specimen was sorted CD4+, CD8+, or CD8+CD57+ T cells (not recorded which) from PBMCs. The gene calls are TRBV20-1 and TRBJ2-7; D might be TRBD1 or TRBD2, each matching 5 bases. This TCR came from a human donor in good health. The CDR3 bases are TGCAGCCACGAGCGGTCAGGGCCTTCCTACGAGCAGTACTTC. This gives the protein CSHERSGPSYEQYF.